Included here is one TCR beta chain sequence, with context. The antigen is undetermined. Clones were sequenced by immunoSEQ multiplex PCR, and TCRdb holds only the in-frame ones, with some missing. Counted here are 150,000 or so clones, around nine tenths occurring once; the ten biggest clones make up approximately 2.5%. The source of the sample is a study of T cell responses to AZD1222 COVID-19 vaccine. Study overall: Second-dose groups at about 4 or about 12 weeks were pooled. Study outcomes and limitations: Donors skewed white British and female; clonal diversity was possibly underestimated. No day 14 peak samples; only post-peak repertoires were characterized.

Germline V gene data show CDR1 as KGHSY and CDR2 as FQNENV. CDR3 length: 17 residues. Germline trimming cut 3 bases from V and 0 bases from J; bases unmatched to any gene: 10. This sample comprised peripheral blood, obtained on day 0 of AZD1222 vaccination. The TCR was taken from an adult in good health. This sequence joins TRBV16 and TRBJ1-1; TRBD1 matches 7 bases. In nucleotides, the CDR3 is TGTGCCAGCAGCCATAGAATTCTGGACAGGCTGAACACTGAAGCTTTCTTT. Translation: CASSHRILDRLNTEAFF.